The 13 T cell receptor beta chains below all came from one sample that was sequenced in a study of CD8 T cells in ankylosing spondylitis. One entry per CDR3 protein results from TCRdb running MiXCR on the 5' RACE reads. The repertoire holds 240,000 or so distinct CDR3 sequences, less than 10% seen once, with around 7% in the top ten. The sample comprised blood, either unsorted or a sorted T cell fraction (not recorded which). Receptors originate from a male donor with ankylosing spondylitis or in good health (not recorded which).

This clonotype was seen repeatedly, ten times or more. V usage is TRBV20-1 and J usage is TRBJ2-1; D is ambiguous. Germline loops: CDR1 DFQATT, CDR2 SNEGSKA (reference sequence). The CDR3 totals 16 residues. Trimming shortened V by 0 bases and J by 4 bases, and 16 bases separated the two germline ends. CDR3 amino acids: CSARDRDINTYNEQFF. The CDR3 DNA is TGCAGTGCTAGAGATAGGGATATTAACACTTACAATGAGCAGTTCTTC.

In the case of this clonotype: This could be a read error, since a much larger clone is one nucleotide away. The V gene is TRBV12-3 or TRBV12-4, the J gene TRBJ2-2, with a tentative D call TRBD2 (7 bases). This CDR3 has 16 amino acids. Trimming took 7 bases from V and 13 from J, leaving 28 bases between them. For the CDR3, the DNA is TGTGCCAGCATGAGGGGGGGTCGACAGCACGGCCGGGGGCTGTTTTTT. Encoded protein: CASMRGGRQHGRGLFF.

Only a few counts were recorded for this clonotype. The genes are TRBV19 and TRBJ2-7, with TRBD1 matching over 7 bases. Per germline, CDR1 LNHDA and CDR2 SQIVND (reference sequence). The CDR3 is 13 residues long. The ends lost 9 bases at V and 7 bases at J; junction bases unmatched: 12. Here the CDR3 reads CASTGTASKEQYF. The CDR3 bases are TGTGCCAGCACCGGGACAGCCTCTAAGGAGCAGTACTTC.

The J gene is TRBJ2-5, the V gene TRBV4-1; 10 nucleotides agree with TRBD2. CDR1 and CDR2 (germline): MGHRA, YSYEKL. V lost 4 bases, J lost 7 bases, and 24 bases stayed unmatched. The CDR3 is 20 amino acids. DNA of the CDR3: TGCGCCAGCAGCCGACAATCCACTAGCGGGATTATAACCGGCGAGGTGACCCAGTACTTC. Translation: CASSRQSTSGIITGEVTQYF.

This clonotype was observed many times. V usage is TRBV5-1 and J usage is TRBJ2-2; D is undetermined. Trimming took off 4 bases at V and 3 bases at J, with 4 bases between the two ends. Germline V gene sequence: CDR1 SGHRS, CDR2 YFSETQ. The CDR3 covers 12 residues. The DNA for the CDR3 is TGCGCCAGCAGCCGGTACACCGGGGAGCTGTTTTTT. Its translation is CASSRYTGELFF.

This clonotype was seen repeatedly, ten times or more. The J gene is TRBJ1-1, the V gene TRBV3-1; weak D call: TRBD1 (5 bases). V gave up 0 bases and J gave up 0 bases, with 11 bases separating them. CDR1 is LGHDT, CDR2 YNNKEL, per germline (reference sequence). CDR3 size: 16 residues. The DNA for the CDR3 is TGTGCCAGCAGCCAAGAGAATCTGGGGGTGAACACTGAAGCTTTCTTT. It translates to CASSQENLGVNTEAFF.

This clonotype was picked up many times. This rearrangement joins TRBV3-1 to TRBJ2-5, with D hard to call. V lost 1 base and J lost 3, with 15 bases in between. The CDR3 extends over 16 amino acids. The germline CDR1 and CDR2 sequences are LGHDT and YNNKEL (reference sequence). The CDR3 bases are TGTGCCAGCAGCCAAGGGTCGTTTGGGTACGAAGAGACCCAGTACTTC. Protein: CASSQGSFGYEETQYF.

This clonotype appeared many times. The chain has TRBV2 and TRBJ2-1; 10 bases agree with TRBD2. Germline CDR1 reads SNHLY; CDR2 reads FYNNEI. The CDR3 loop spans 14 amino acids. V shed 6 bases and J 3 bases; nucleotides not matched to a gene: 2. The CDR3 DNA reads as TGTGCCAGCAGCCGACTAGCGGGCTACAATGAGCAGTTCTTC. Protein: CASSRLAGYNEQFF.

This clonotype was counted many times. The genes are TRBV5-1 and TRBJ2-7; no firm D call. V lost 0 bases and J 5 bases, leaving 12 bases between the germline ends. In germline, CDR1 is SGHRS, CDR2 YFSETQ. The CDR3 totals 14 residues. CDR3 region: CASSLGQTTNEQYF. The CDR3 coding sequence is TGCGCCAGCAGCTTGGGGCAGACCACTAACGAGCAGTACTTC.

This clonotype showed up many times. The chain joins TRBV7-2 to TRBJ2-1; either TRBD1 or TRBD2 may fit D (6 bases each). Trimming removed 0 bases from V and 0 bases from J, with 12 bases in between. The CDR3 length is 17 residues. Germline V lookup: CDR1 SGHTA, CDR2 FQGNSA. CDR3 sequence: CASSLAGGPSSYNEQFF. In DNA form, the CDR3 reads TGTGCCAGCAGCTTAGCGGGGGGCCCGAGCTCCTACAATGAGCAGTTCTTC.

This clonotype occurred many times. V is TRBV6-1 and J is TRBJ1-1, with D unresolved. V lost 7 bases, J lost 4 bases, and 10 bases lay in between. Germline CDR1 is MNHNS and CDR2 is SASEGT. The CDR3 has 12 amino acids. DNA of the CDR3: TGTGCCAGCAAGTATTGGGGCACTGAAGCTTTCTTT. Its translation is CASKYWGTEAFF.

As regards this clonotype: A much more abundant neighbour one base away suggests this may be a read error. The chain employs TRBV27 and TRBJ2-7; TRBD1 or TRBD2 may be the D gene (5 bases each). CDR1 is MNHEY and CDR2 is SMNVEV in the germline V gene (reference sequence). The CDR3 totals 16 residues. CDR3 sequence (DNA): TGTGCCAGCGGTTTATCAGTGGGAGACAGATCCTACGAGCAGTACTTC. Protein product: CASGLSVGDRSYEQYF.

This clonotype was detected a few times. CDR3 DNA sequence: TGCAGTGTTACCCTAGCGGGAGGCCCCTCCTACAATGAGCAGTTCTTC. This translates into CSVTLAGGPSYNEQFF. The gene calls are TRBV20-1 and TRBJ2-1, with TRBD2 matching 11 bases. Germline assignment: CDR1 DFQATT and CDR2 SNEGSKA (reference sequence). The V gene end was trimmed by 7 bases and the J gene end by 0 bases; junction bases not matched to a gene: 8. The CDR3 contains 16 residues.